Listed below are T cell receptor beta chains from one sample, sequenced in a study of Ad26.COV2.S vaccination and SARS-CoV-2 variants. Profiling relied on immunoSEQ multiplex PCR, and the TCRdb table lists in-frame clones only, not all of them. Of roughly 680,000 clones listed, 89% are singletons. Specimen: peripheral blood, collected in a trial of Ad26.COV2.S vaccine versus placebo. These receptors were obtained from a person aged 18 to 65 who received the Ad26.COV2.S COVID-19 vaccine or a placebo. CDR3s include the opening cysteine and the closing phenylalanine or tryptophan. A D gene is named only where the DNA matches it firmly. Clone size is given for some rows only: seen once, a few or many times, or a class if the clone is expanded.

V gene	D gene	J gene	clone size	CDR3 DNA	CDR3 protein
TRBV14	TRBD1	TRBJ2-7	-	TGTGCCAGCAGCCGGGGACAGACGTACGAGCAGTACTTC	CASSRGQTYEQYF
TRBV3-1/TRBV3-2	-	TRBJ2-5	-	TGTGCCAGCAGCCAAGATCGGACCCGCCCAGAGACCCAGTACTTC	CASSQDRTRPETQYF
TRBV7-2	TRBD1	TRBJ1-3	-	TGTGCCAGCAGCACCAGGACAGGAGGTGCCGGAAACACCATATATTTT	CASSTRTGGAGNTIYF
TRBV19	-	TRBJ1-2	-	TGTGCCAGTAGTTACACTCTCGTCTATGGCTACACCTTC	CASSYTLVYGYTF
TRBV7-2	-	TRBJ1-1	-	TGTGCCAGCAGCTTAGTAGCCAAAATTGAAGCTTTCTTT	CASSLVAKIEAFF
TRBV7-2	TRBD1	TRBJ1-2	-	TGTGCCAGCAGCTTTGGACAGGGGAACTATGGCTACACCTTC	CASSFGQGNYGYTF
TRBV19	TRBD1	TRBJ2-7	-	TGTGCCAGTAGTATAGGGGACAGGACGCCCTACGAGCAGTACTTC	CASSIGDRTPYEQYF
TRBV7-6	-	TRBJ2-7	once	TGTGCCAGGGGATCCGAGCAGTACTTC	CARGSEQYF
TRBV29-1	-	TRBJ2-7	-	TGCAGCGTTGGTTTCGGGTTAAGATACGAGCAGTACTTC	CSVGFGLRYEQYF
TRBV24-1	TRBD2	TRBJ2-3	-	TGTGCCACCAGTGATCCGCTAGCGGGAGCCGGAGATACGCAGTATTTT	CATSDPLAGAGDTQYF
TRBV4-1	-	TRBJ1-1	-	TGCGCCAGCAGCCAAGTTCGGGGGGCGCGGACTGAAGCTTTCTTT	CASSQVRGARTEAFF
TRBV30	-	TRBJ2-1	once	TGTGCCTGGGCGGTGGGAGGTCCCTACAATGAGCAGTTCTTC	CAWAVGGPYNEQFF
TRBV5-1	TRBD1	TRBJ2-7	-	TGCGCCAGCAGCTTGAGTTTTCGGGACAGATCCTACGAGCAGTACTTC	CASSLSFRDRSYEQYF
TRBV12-5	TRBD2	TRBJ2-1	-	TGTGCTAGTGGTTTGGTAGTCCCCACTAGCGGGAGGCCGTCCTACAATGAGCAGTTCTTC	CASGLVVPTSGRPSYNEQFF
TRBV20-1	-	TRBJ2-5	-	TGCAGTGCTAGCTTCGGGGAGACCCAGTACTTC	CSASFGETQYF
TRBV7-9	TRBD1	TRBJ2-2	-	TGTGCCAGCAGCTTTCAGGGGGCGGTCACCGGGGAGCTGTTTTTT	CASSFQGAVTGELFF
TRBV5-8	-	TRBJ2-6	-	TGTGCCAGCAGATTAGGGCAGCCTGGGGCCAACGTCCTGACTTTC	CASRLGQPGANVLTF
TRBV10-3	TRBD1	TRBJ1-1	-	TGTGCCATCAGTGACTTGACAGGGCGGACTGAAGCTTTCTTT	CAISDLTGRTEAFF
TRBV13	TRBD1	TRBJ2-7	-	TGTGCCAGCAGCGCCGACAGGGGTACCTACGAGCAGTACTTC	CASSADRGTYEQYF
TRBV5-4	-	TRBJ2-1	-	TGTGCCAGCAGCTCCACTCGGTTGCGAGTGGACAATGAGCAGTTCTTC	CASSSTRLRVDNEQFF
TRBV18	TRBD1	TRBJ1-6	-	TGTGCCAGCTCACCAGGGACAGGGGATTCACCCCTCCACTTT	CASSPGTGDSPLHF
TRBV18	-	TRBJ1-5	-	TGTGCCAGCTCACCGGGACTCCCGGACAACCCGCCCCAGCATTTT	CASSPGLPDNPPQHF
TRBV30	-	TRBJ2-3	-	TGTGCCTGGAGCCGGGCTAAGGGCACAGATACGCAGTATTTT	CAWSRAKGTDTQYF
TRBV5-6	-	TRBJ2-1	-	TGTGCCAGCAGCTTGTGGGGGGACCTAAGCTCCTACAATGAGCAGTTCTTC	CASSLWGDLSSYNEQFF
TRBV19	-	TRBJ1-5	few	TGTGCCAGTACAACGGACAGCTATAGCAATCAGCCCCAGCATTTT	CASTTDSYSNQPQHF
TRBV7-9	-	TRBJ1-3	-	TGTGCCAGCGACTACAGGGCTGGAAACACCATATATTTT	CASDYRAGNTIYF
TRBV6-5	-	TRBJ2-3	-	TGTGCCAGCAGTCAAACCCAGCCCAGCACAGATACGCAGTATTTT	CASSQTQPSTDTQYF
TRBV12-3/TRBV12-4	-	TRBJ1-1	once	TGTGCCAGCAGTTTAGCCCCCCCAGGGGAAGCTTTCTTT	CASSLAPPGEAFF
TRBV11-3	-	TRBJ2-1	-	TGTGCCAGCAGCTTAGATTCCGGTTTGCCTTACAATGAGCAGTTCTTC	CASSLDSGLPYNEQFF
TRBV14	-	TRBJ2-3	-	TGTGCCAGCAGCCAACGAAGCTCTCGCACAGATACGCAGTATTTT	CASSQRSSRTDTQYF
TRBV15	-	TRBJ2-7	-	TGTGCCACCAGCAGAGGTCTCTCCTACGAGCAGTACTTC	CATSRGLSYEQYF
TRBV4-3	-	TRBJ1-5	-	TGCGCCAGCAGCCAAGCTCACGGGTTTGGCAATCAGCCCCAGCATTTT	CASSQAHGFGNQPQHF
TRBV29-1	TRBD1	TRBJ2-7	-	TGCAGCGTGAGGGGGCAGGGTAAAAGCTACGAGCAGTACTTC	CSVRGQGKSYEQYF
TRBV6-2/TRBV6-3	TRBD2	TRBJ2-1	-	TGTGCCAGCAGTTACCGATCCGGGGGGGCCCACAATGAGCAGTTCTTC	CASSYRSGGAHNEQFF
TRBV5-5	-	TRBJ2-5	-	TGTGCCAGCAGCTTTGTCCAAGAGACCCAGTACTTC	CASSFVQETQYF
TRBV21-1	-	TRBJ2-5	-	TGTGCCAGCAGAGGACAGGGGGTACAAGAGACCCAGTACTTC	CASRGQGVQETQYF
TRBV5-6	TRBD1	TRBJ2-2	-	TGTGCCAGCAGCCCTGACAGGGGATACACCGGGGAGCTGTTTTTT	CASSPDRGYTGELFF
TRBV7-2	TRBD2	TRBJ2-1	-	TGTGCCAGCAGCTCCGGACTAGCTAATGAGCAGTTCTTC	CASSSGLANEQFF
TRBV4-3	-	TRBJ2-3	-	TGCGCCAGCAGCCAAGGACTAGGTGGCACAGATACGCAGTATTTT	CASSQGLGGTDTQYF
TRBV19	TRBD1	TRBJ2-7	-	TGTGCCAGTAGAAGGACAGGGAGCTCCTACGAGCAGTACTTC	CASRRTGSSYEQYF
TRBV19	TRBD1	TRBJ2-2	-	TGTGCCAGTCACCGGGACAGGGGAACCGGGGAGCTGTTTTTT	CASHRDRGTGELFF
TRBV19	-	TRBJ1-5	-	TGTGCCAGTAATTCCGACCCCGGAGGGAATAGCAATCAGCCCCAGCATTTT	CASNSDPGGNSNQPQHF
TRBV24-1	-	TRBJ2-1	-	TGTGCCACCAGTGATTTGCTAGGGGGGGGCGGTGAGCAGTTCTTC	CATSDLLGGGGEQFF
TRBV20-1	-	TRBJ2-4	-	TGCAGTGCCTTTTATGTGGACATTCAGTACTTC	CSAFYVDIQYF
TRBV20-1	-	TRBJ2-7	-	TGCAGTGCTAGAGATCAAGCGAAGCAGTACTTC	CSARDQAKQYF
TRBV7-2	-	TRBJ2-2	few	TGTGCCAGCAGACAGGGATTTGGAGCCGGGGAGCTGTTTTTT	CASRQGFGAGELFF
TRBV5-6	TRBD1	TRBJ1-6	-	TGTGCCAGCAGCTTTTACGGACAGGGAGATTCACCCCTCCACTTT	CASSFYGQGDSPLHF
TRBV9	TRBD2	TRBJ2-2	-	TGTGCCAGCAGCGTAGCCGGGACTAGGTACACCGGGGAGCTGTTTTTT	CASSVAGTRYTGELFF
TRBV7-2	-	TRBJ1-2	-	TGTGCCAGCAGCCCCCACGGTTCAGCTAACTATGGCTACACCTTC	CASSPHGSANYGYTF
TRBV5-1	-	TRBJ2-5	-	TGCGCCAGCAGCTTGGTAGAATTCCAAGAGACCCAGTACTTC	CASSLVEFQETQYF
TRBV9	-	TRBJ2-2	-	TGTGCCAGCAGCTTGTCGACAGGGAGGGAGACCGGGGAGCTGTTTTTT	CASSLSTGRETGELFF
TRBV7-9	-	TRBJ2-3	-	TGTGCCAGCAGCTTATACGTCAGGCCGGGCACAGATACGCAGTATTTT	CASSLYVRPGTDTQYF
TRBV10-3	TRBD1	TRBJ1-1	-	TGTGCCACCGGACAGGGGAGCGGAACTGAAGCTTTCTTT	CATGQGSGTEAFF
TRBV5-6	-	TRBJ2-5	few	TGTGCCAGCAGCGCTAGGACTATGATCTTGGGAGAGACCCAGTACTTC	CASSARTMILGETQYF
TRBV4-2	-	TRBJ2-3	-	TGTGCCAGCAGAAGCAGAGCGGGTGGTAGCACAGATACGCAGTATTTT	CASRSRAGGSTDTQYF
TRBV18	TRBD1	TRBJ2-2	-	TGTGCCAGCTCACCGAGGACAGGGGACACCGGGGAGCTGTTTTTT	CASSPRTGDTGELFF
TRBV6-5	-	TRBJ1-2	-	TGTGCCAGCAGTTTTAGGGGGGCGGGCTACACCTTC	CASSFRGAGYTF